The source of this T cell receptor beta chain is a study of shared clonotypes between healthy human individuals (dated by TCRdb to 2018 to 2021). For context, the study as a whole: A couple of women and three men aged 18 to 49 years were included in the cohort. Blood TCR repertoires of five healthy adults were deeply sequenced to estimate repertoire size and the extent of clonotype sharing between individuals. Each donor's leukapheresis produced roughly between about 0.8 and 10 billion PBMCs. To increase sequencing depth and limit assay-specific biases, different laboratories used diverse techniques to prepare libraries and sequence TCR repertoires.

Donors were healthy HIV-negative adults with no recently reported acute infections or vaccinations. Only Caucasian adults living in Nashville, Tennessee, USA were represented among the donors. For unsorted samples, 100 million or so PBMCs were counted, and genomic DNA was extracted using the QIAamp DNA Blood Mini kit. Blood was obtained by leukapheresis, after which PBMCs were separated by Ficoll-Histopaque density gradient centrifugation and cryopreserved in liquid nitrogen vapor phase. Note on this clone: Its binding antigen is unknown. A far larger clone differs by one base, so this is likely a read error. In the same sample, other DNA sequences code for this CDR3.

The CDR3 measures 17 amino acids from cysteine to phenylalanine. The kept DNA is CDR3 alone, 51 bases in frame from the first base. CDR1 MNHNS and CDR2 SASEGT are derived from the germline V gene. General findings and caveats noted by the study authors: Pairwise subsampling indicated that sequencing depth was expected to affect the degree of clonotype sharing among donors. The small number of donors limited the genetic and exposure-history diversity represented. Only blood was sampled, and tissue TCR repertoires likely differ from those in blood.

Using the deep immunoSEQ assay, TCR CDR3 regions were amplified from genomic DNA by multiplex PCR. Genomic DNA extracted from each cell subset was distributed evenly over all wells of several immunoSEQ 96-well plates, and each plate served as one replicate. For unsorted PBMC, 250 to 300 ng of genomic DNA, equivalent to around 30,000 T cell genomes, went into each replicate PCR. Unsorted PBMC genomic DNA was sequenced across ten immunoSEQ deep assay plates. The purified libraries were quantified using a Qubit 3.0 fluorometer, sized with a Bioanalyzer 2100, and then quantified again using the KAPA Library Quantification kit. Every immunoSEQ 96-well plate was sequenced on a dedicated single-read 150-cycle Illumina NextSeq 550 flow cell. Per the original workflow: Because the immunoSEQ output included only junctional sequences and no quality scores, the filtering could not be the same as the filtering used for full-length reads. To assign V/J genes and CDR3, sequences were annotated using PyIR, a Python wrapper for IgBLAST v1.9, with IMGT germline references. Reads with weak V/J assignments (E-value above 1e-6), missing CDR3, stop codons, out-of-frame junctions, or ambiguous translated residues were removed. V3J clonotypes were defined as sequences sharing the same inferred V gene, J gene, and CDR3 amino acid sequence. The percentage overlap between two repertoires was calculated by dividing the number of shared unique clonotypes by the size of the smaller repertoire. RTK rarefaction, the Chao1 estimator, and Recon v2.1 estimates of unobserved clonotypes were used to assess repertoire richness. TCRdb stores this immuneACCESS table with in-frame sequences only. Part of the clones is absent; in the studies checked, under half of the shortfall reflects unresolved V genes, and no reason is known for the rest. V, J and clone size were drawn from that table, and D and trimming were deduced from the DNA. This sample lists under 600,000 clones; around 80% were detected once. Around 12% of the sample is taken by the ten largest.

The rearranged segments are TRBV6-1 and TRBJ1-2; 9 central nucleotides agree with TRBD1. The sample comprised PBMCs. This clonotype originated in a middle-aged woman in good health. Some clones in this sample may be carry-over from other donors' samples. The nucleotide sequence reads as follows: TGTGCCAGTAGTGCGGACAGGGGCCGCGTCCCGAACTATGGCTACACCTTC. Translation gives CASSADRGRVPNYGYTF.